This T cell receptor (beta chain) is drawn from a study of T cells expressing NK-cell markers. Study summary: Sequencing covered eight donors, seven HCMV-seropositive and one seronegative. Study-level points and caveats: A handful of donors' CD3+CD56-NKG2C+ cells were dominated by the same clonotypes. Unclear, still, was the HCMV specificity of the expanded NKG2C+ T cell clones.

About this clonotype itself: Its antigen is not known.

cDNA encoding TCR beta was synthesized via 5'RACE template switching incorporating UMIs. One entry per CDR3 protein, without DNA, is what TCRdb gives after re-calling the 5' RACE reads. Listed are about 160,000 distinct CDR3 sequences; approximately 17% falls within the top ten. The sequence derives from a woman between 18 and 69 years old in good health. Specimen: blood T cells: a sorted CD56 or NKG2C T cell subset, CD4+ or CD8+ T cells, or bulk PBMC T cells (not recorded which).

CDR3 in amino acids: CASSFLGDNEQFF. The chain joins TRBV4-1 to TRBJ2-1; TCRdb gives TRBD1 as the D gene, but with no DNA this cannot be confirmed. This CDR3 contains 13 residues. Germline-derived CDR1 and CDR2 are MGHRA and YSYEKL.